The next 5 T cell receptor beta chains were all read from a single sample in a study of T cell responses to AZD1222 COVID-19 vaccine. The data were produced by immunoSEQ multiplex PCR, yet TCRdb's version contains in-frame clones alone and is incomplete. The sample yields approximately 71,000 clones, about four fifths seen once. Sequencing used peripheral blood, obtained on day 0 of AZD1222 vaccination. These receptors were taken from an adult in good health.

The V gene is TRBV5-1, the J gene TRBJ1-4; D is uncertain. The CDR3 loop spans 16 amino acids. Trimming left V 2 bases short and J 0 bases short, with 11 bases between. Germline V gives CDR1 SGHRS, CDR2 YFSETQ. CDR3 loop: CASSLETGATNEKLFF. CDR3 DNA sequence: TGCGCCAGCAGCTTAGAAACGGGTGCAACTAATGAAAAACTGTTTTTT.

The rearrangement joins TRBV18 to TRBJ1-4; unclear D gene. Trimming took 2 bases from V and 7 from J, leaving 14 bases between them. The CDR3 loop spans 15 amino acids. Germline V gives CDR1 KGHSH, CDR2 LQKENI. The CDR3 here is CASSPISSKVEKLFF. CDR3 coding DNA: TGTGCCAGCTCACCAATCTCTTCGAAAGTTGAAAAACTGTTTTTT.

This chain uses TRBV6-1 with TRBJ2-7; perhaps TRBD2 as D (6 bases). The germline gives CDR1 MNHNS, CDR2 SASEGT. V gave up 3 bases and J gave up 0 bases, with 6 bases separating them. The CDR3 sequence is 13 residues long. The CDR3 spells CASSETSSYEQYF. The CDR3 nucleotides read TGTGCCAGCAGTGAGACTAGCTCCTACGAGCAGTACTTC.

The chain employs TRBV3-1 (or the pseudogene TRBV3-2) and TRBJ1-4, with D unresolved. The CDR3 is 12 residues long. Trimming removed 3 bases at V and 12 bases at J, with 11 bases between. Germline values: CDR1 LGHDT, CDR2 YNNKEL (reference sequence). CDR3 loop: CASSHSRGELFF. The CDR3 DNA follows: TGTGCCAGCAGCCATTCCCGCGGGGAACTGTTTTTT.

The CDR3 DNA follows: TGTGCCAGCAGGGTCGGGCAGGAGCAGTTCTTC. Its translation is CASRVGQEQFF. This chain connects TRBV6-5 to TRBJ2-1; no clear D gene. The length of the CDR3 is 11 residues. Looked up from germline, CDR1 is MNHEY and CDR2 is SVGAGI. V lost 6 bases and J lost 10, with 10 bases in between.